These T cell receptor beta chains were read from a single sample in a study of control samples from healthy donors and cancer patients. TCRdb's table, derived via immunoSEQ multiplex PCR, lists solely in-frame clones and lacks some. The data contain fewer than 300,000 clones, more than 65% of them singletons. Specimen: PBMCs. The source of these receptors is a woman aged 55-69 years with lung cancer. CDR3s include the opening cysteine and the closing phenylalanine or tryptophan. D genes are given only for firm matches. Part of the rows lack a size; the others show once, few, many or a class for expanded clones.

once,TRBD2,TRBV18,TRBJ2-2,CASSRASGITGELFF,TGTGCCAGCTCACGAGCTAGCGGAATAACCGGGGAGCTGTTTTTT
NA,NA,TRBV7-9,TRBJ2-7,CASSGGAWDEQYF,TGTGCCAGCAGCGGCGGGGCCTGGGACGAGCAGTACTTC
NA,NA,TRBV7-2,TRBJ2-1,CASSGDGGSYNEQFF,TGTGCCAGCAGCGGGGATGGGGGGTCGTACAATGAGCAGTTCTTC
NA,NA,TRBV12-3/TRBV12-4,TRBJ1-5,CASSLGQPQHF,TGTGCCAGCAGTTTAGGTCAGCCCCAGCATTTT
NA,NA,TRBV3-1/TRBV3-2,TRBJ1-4,CASSHFKGDNEKLFF,TGTGCCAGCAGCCACTTCAAGGGAGATAATGAAAAACTGTTTTTT
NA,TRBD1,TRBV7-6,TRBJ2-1,CASSLWTGTGSLNEQFF,TGTGCCAGCAGCTTATGGACCGGGACAGGGTCTCTCAATGAGCAGTTCTTC
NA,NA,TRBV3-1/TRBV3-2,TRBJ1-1,CASSQEGITEAFF,TGTGCCAGCAGCCAAGAGGGAATCACTGAAGCTTTCTTT
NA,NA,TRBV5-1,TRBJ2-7,CASSGTNYEQYF,TGCGCCAGCAGCGGGACAAACTACGAGCAGTACTTC
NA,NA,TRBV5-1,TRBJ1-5,CASSPSPGTNQPQHF,TGCGCCAGCAGTCCCTCGCCAGGTACCAATCAGCCCCAGCATTTT
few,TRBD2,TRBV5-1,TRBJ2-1,CASSSSGSYNEQFF,TGCGCCAGCAGCTCTAGCGGAAGTTACAATGAGCAGTTCTTC
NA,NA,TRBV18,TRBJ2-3,CASSPIVAQGTDTQYF,TGTGCCAGCTCACCAATAGTAGCCCAGGGCACAGATACGCAGTATTTT
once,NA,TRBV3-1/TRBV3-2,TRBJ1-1,CASSQDVGPGMNTEAFF,TGTGCCAGCAGCCAAGATGTAGGGCCCGGAATGAACACTGAAGCTTTCTTT
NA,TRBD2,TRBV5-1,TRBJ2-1,CASSLAGVNEQFF,TGCGCCAGCAGTTTAGCGGGGGTTAATGAGCAGTTCTTC
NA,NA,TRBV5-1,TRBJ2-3,CASSPDREGDTQYF,TGCGCCAGCAGCCCTGACAGGGAGGGGGATACGCAGTATTTT
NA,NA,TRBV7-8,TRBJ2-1,CASSQGLSYNEQFF,TGTGCCAGCAGCCAAGGACTATCCTACAATGAGCAGTTCTTC
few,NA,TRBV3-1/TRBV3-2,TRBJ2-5,CASSQAQGPETQYF,TGTGCCAGCAGCCAGGCTCAGGGGCCAGAGACCCAGTACTTC
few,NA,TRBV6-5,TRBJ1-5,CASRPWQSNQPQHF,TGTGCCAGCAGACCCTGGCAGAGCAATCAGCCCCAGCATTTT
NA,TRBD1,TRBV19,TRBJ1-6,CASSTGTAGGNSPLHF,TGTGCCAGTAGTACCGGGACAGCGGGGGGGAATTCACCCCTCCACTTT
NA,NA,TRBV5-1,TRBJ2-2,CASRLGTDTGELFF,TGCGCCAGCAGACTCGGGACGGACACCGGGGAGCTGTTTTTT
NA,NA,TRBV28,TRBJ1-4,CASSLRVDEKLFF,TGCGCCAGCAGTTTAAGAGTTGATGAAAAACTGTTTTTT
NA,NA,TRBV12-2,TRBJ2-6,CASRCRATPHKVGQRPDF,TGTGCAAGTCGCTGTAGGGCGACTCCACACAAAGTCGGCCAACGTCCTGACTTC
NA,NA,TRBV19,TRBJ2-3,CASGQGLTDTQYF,TGTGCCAGTGGTCAGGGTCTAACAGATACGCAGTATTTT
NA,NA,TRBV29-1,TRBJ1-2,CSVSLGYGYTF,TGCAGCGTCTCATTAGGGTATGGCTACACCTTC
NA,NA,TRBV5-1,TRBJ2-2,CASSPSGDTGELFF,TGCGCCAGCAGCCCCTCCGGGGACACCGGGGAGCTGTTTTTT